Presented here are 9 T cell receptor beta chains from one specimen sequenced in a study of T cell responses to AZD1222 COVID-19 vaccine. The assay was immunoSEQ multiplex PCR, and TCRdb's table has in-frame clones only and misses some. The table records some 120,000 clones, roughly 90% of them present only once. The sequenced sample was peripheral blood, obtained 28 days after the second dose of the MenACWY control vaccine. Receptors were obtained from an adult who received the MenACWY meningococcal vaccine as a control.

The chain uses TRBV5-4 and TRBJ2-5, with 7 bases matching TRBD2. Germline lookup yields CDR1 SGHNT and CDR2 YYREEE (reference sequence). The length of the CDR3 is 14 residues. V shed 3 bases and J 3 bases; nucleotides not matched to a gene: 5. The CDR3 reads CASSWAGVEETQYF. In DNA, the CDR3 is TGTGCCAGCAGCTGGGCGGGGGTGGAAGAGACCCAGTACTTC.

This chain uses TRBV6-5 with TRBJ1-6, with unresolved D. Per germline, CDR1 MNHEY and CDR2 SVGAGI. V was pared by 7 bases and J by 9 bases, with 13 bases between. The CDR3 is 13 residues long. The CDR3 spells CASTARRSSPLHF. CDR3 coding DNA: TGTGCCAGCACCGCCCGCAGGAGTTCACCCCTCCACTTT.

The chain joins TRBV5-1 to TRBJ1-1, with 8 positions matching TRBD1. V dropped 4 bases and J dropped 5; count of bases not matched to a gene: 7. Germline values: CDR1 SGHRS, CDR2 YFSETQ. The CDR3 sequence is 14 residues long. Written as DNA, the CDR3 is TGCGCCAGCAGCACCCGGACAGGGACGACTGAAGCTTTCTTT. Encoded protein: CASSTRTGTTEAFF.

CDR3 amino acids: CASSPLLGLRFNYEQYF. In DNA form, the CDR3 reads TGTGCCAGCAGCCCTCTTCTCGGACTTCGCTTTAACTACGAGCAGTACTTC. The chain combines TRBV11-2 with TRBJ2-7; weak D call: TRBD2 (5 bases). The CDR3 is made up of 17 amino acids. The V gene's germline CDR1 is SGHAT and CDR2 FQNNGV. Trimming stripped 5 bases from V and 3 bases from J, with 23 bases between.

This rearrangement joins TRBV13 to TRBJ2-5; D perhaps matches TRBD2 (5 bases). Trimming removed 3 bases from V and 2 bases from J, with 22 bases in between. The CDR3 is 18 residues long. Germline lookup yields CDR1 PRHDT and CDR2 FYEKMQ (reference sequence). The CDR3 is CASSLAVAGLGQQETQYF. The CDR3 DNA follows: TGTGCCAGCAGCTTGGCCGTAGCAGGACTGGGTCAACAAGAGACCCAGTACTTC.

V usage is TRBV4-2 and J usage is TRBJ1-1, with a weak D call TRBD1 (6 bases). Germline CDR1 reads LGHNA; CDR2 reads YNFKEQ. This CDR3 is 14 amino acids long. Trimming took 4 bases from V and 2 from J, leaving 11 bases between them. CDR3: CASSRDIQNTEAFF. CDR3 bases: TGTGCCAGCAGCCGGGACATTCAAAACACTGAAGCTTTCTTT.

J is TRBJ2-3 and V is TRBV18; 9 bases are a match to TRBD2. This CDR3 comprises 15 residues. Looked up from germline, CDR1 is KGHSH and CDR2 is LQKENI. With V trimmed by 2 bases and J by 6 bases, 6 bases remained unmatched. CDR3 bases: TGTGCCAGCTCACCATCCCTAGCGGGGTTTGATACGCAGTATTTT. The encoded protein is CASSPSLAGFDTQYF.

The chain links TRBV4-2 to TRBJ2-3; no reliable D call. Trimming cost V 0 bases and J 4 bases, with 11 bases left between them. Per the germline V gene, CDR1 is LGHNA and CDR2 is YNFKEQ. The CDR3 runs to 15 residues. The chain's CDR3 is CASSQDNQVSDTQYF. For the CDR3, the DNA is TGTGCCAGCAGCCAAGATAACCAGGTCTCAGATACGCAGTATTTT.

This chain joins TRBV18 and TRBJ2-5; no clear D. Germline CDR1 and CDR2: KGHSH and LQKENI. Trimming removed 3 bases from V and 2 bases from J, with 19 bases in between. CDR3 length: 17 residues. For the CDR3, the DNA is TGTGCCAGCTCACCGATCCAGGAAGGGAAAGGTCAAGAGACCCAGTACTTC. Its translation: CASSPIQEGKGQETQYF.